This T cell receptor (beta chain) was captured by sequencing in a study of cytomegalovirus exposure and HLA in healthy donors. Primers: 60 Vbeta forward and 13 Jbeta reverse. The repertoire was sequenced with immunoSEQ multiplex PCR; TCRdb's copy has only in-frame clones and lacks some. The sample table sets out roughly 60,000 clones. The receptor comes from a woman younger than 30 in good health and CMV-seronegative. The sequencing sample was made of PBMCs.

This CDR3 reads CASSLAGGGDLSGQYF. CDR3 coding DNA: TGCGCCAGCAGCTTGGCCGGGGGAGGGGACTTGTCCGGGCAGTACTTC. This chain connects TRBV5-1 to TRBJ2-7; 7 nucleotides align to TRBD2. The ends lost 0 bases at V and 9 bases at J; junction bases unmatched: 15. The length of the CDR3 is 16 residues. CDR1 is SGHRS and CDR2 is YFSETQ in the germline V gene.